This T cell receptor beta chain originates from a study of blood T cell repertoires in COVID-19. Looking at the study overall: PBMCs, B-cell-depleted T cells, or T cells provided the cDNA or gDNA that made up the material.

The V gene's germline CDR1 is KGHSH and CDR2 LQKENI. The CDR3 runs to 14 residues. Trimming cost V 0 bases and J 1 base, with 6 bases left between them. In the authors' workflow: Amplified reference gene primers provided the basis for estimating nucleated cell counts. TCRdb keeps only in-frame clones here, not all; method: immunoSEQ multiplex PCR. Clone size and V and J calls were adopted from that table, with D and trimming inferred from the DNA. The table has 400,000 to 450,000 clones, about nine tenths seen once; the top ten hold over 10%. The sequencing sample was made of peripheral blood. The chain joins TRBV18 to TRBJ2-5; D remains unclear. This TCR was recovered from a woman aged 45-59 years with COVID-19, enrolled during active disease. CDR3 nucleotide sequence: TGTGCCAGCTCACCACCGGGCAGCCAAGAGACCCAGTACTTC. It yields the protein CASSPPGSQETQYF.